The rows below give T cell receptor beta chains drawn from one sample of a study of human T cells and chemical hapten exposure. One entry per CDR3 protein results from TCRdb running MiXCR on the RACE reads. The sample records about 160,000 distinct CDR3 sequences, 28% being singletons. Material: whole blood, obtained in connection with sensitization to the hapten diphenylcyclopropenone (DPC). The source is a woman aged 18-29 years with alopecia areata. Some clones in this sample may be carry-over from other donors' samples. The CDR3 runs from the conserved cysteine through the conserved F or W. The D gene is left open where the match is weak. A row's size may be missing; if present it is once, few, many or a size class.

d_gene: TRBD1
v_gene: TRBV4-1
j_gene: TRBJ2-7
abundance: -
CDR3aa: CASSQDHVTGEDEQYF
CDR3nt: TGCGCCAGCAGCCAAGATCATGTGACAGGGGAAGACGAGCAGTACTTC

d_gene: -
v_gene: TRBV20-1
j_gene: TRBJ2-3
abundance: few
CDR3aa: CSAPKRISTDTQYF
CDR3nt: TGCAGTGCACCCAAGCGAATCAGCACAGATACGCAGTATTTT

d_gene: -
v_gene: TRBV20-1
j_gene: TRBJ1-4
abundance: -
CDR3aa: CSATLQGSEKLFF
CDR3nt: TGCAGTGCAACTTTACAGGGCTCGGAAAAACTGTTTTTT

d_gene: TRBD1
v_gene: TRBV6-2/TRBV6-3
j_gene: TRBJ2-3
abundance: -
CDR3aa: CASSEDRVPKTDTQYF
CDR3nt: TGTGCCAGCAGTGAGGACAGGGTTCCAAAAACAGATACGCAGTATTTT

d_gene: -
v_gene: TRBV18
j_gene: TRBJ2-1
abundance: few
CDR3aa: CASSPQVSSYNEQFF
CDR3nt: TGTGCCAGCTCACCCCAGGTCAGCTCCTACAATGAGCAGTTCTTC

d_gene: -
v_gene: TRBV5-6
j_gene: TRBJ1-2
abundance: -
CDR3aa: CASSLSWGVGYTF
CDR3nt: TGTGCCAGCAGCTTGAGCTGGGGTGTCGGCTACACCTTC

d_gene: -
v_gene: TRBV11-1
j_gene: TRBJ1-5
abundance: -
CDR3aa: CASSSRDQPQHF
CDR3nt: TGTGCCAGCAGCTCCAGGGATCAGCCCCAGCATTTT

d_gene: -
v_gene: TRBV4-1
j_gene: TRBJ2-3
abundance: -
CDR3aa: CASSPLGAPDTQYF
CDR3nt: TGCGCCAGCAGCCCGTTGGGTGCGCCAGATACGCAGTATTTT

d_gene: TRBD1
v_gene: TRBV20-1
j_gene: TRBJ1-1
abundance: -
CDR3aa: CSPGQGAIIEAFF
CDR3nt: TGCAGTCCGGGACAGGGGGCGATCATTGAAGCTTTCTTT

d_gene: TRBD2
v_gene: TRBV11-1
j_gene: TRBJ2-5
abundance: few
CDR3aa: CASSSWTSGDGETQYF
CDR3nt: TGTGCCAGCAGCTCCTGGACTAGCGGAGACGGGGAGACCCAGTACTTC

d_gene: TRBD2
v_gene: TRBV4-1
j_gene: TRBJ2-5
abundance: -
CDR3aa: CASSQQLATYQETQYF
CDR3nt: TGCGCCAGCAGCCAACAACTAGCGACATACCAAGAGACCCAGTACTTC

d_gene: TRBD1
v_gene: TRBV27
j_gene: TRBJ2-7
abundance: many
CDR3aa: CASSLGAGTVTYEQYF
CDR3nt: TGTGCCAGCAGTTTAGGAGCCGGGACAGTAACCTACGAGCAGTACTTC

d_gene: TRBD2
v_gene: TRBV6-2/TRBV6-3
j_gene: TRBJ2-2
abundance: few
CDR3aa: CASSSPGLATGELFF
CDR3nt: TGTGCCAGCAGTTCCCCGGGACTAGCGACCGGGGAGCTGTTTTTT

d_gene: -
v_gene: TRBV7-2
j_gene: TRBJ2-7
abundance: -
CDR3aa: CASSLKGGSEQYF
CDR3nt: TGTGCCAGCAGCTTAAAAGGGGGAAGCGAGCAGTACTTC

d_gene: TRBD2
v_gene: TRBV9
j_gene: TRBJ2-4
abundance: -
CDR3aa: CASSDGLAGSRDIQYF
CDR3nt: TGTGCCAGCAGCGACGGACTAGCTGGTTCTAGGGACATTCAGTACTTC

d_gene: TRBD1
v_gene: TRBV5-6
j_gene: TRBJ1-6
abundance: -
CDR3aa: CASSLGQGISPLHF
CDR3nt: TGTGCCAGCAGTCTGGGACAGGGGATTTCACCCCTCCACTTT

d_gene: -
v_gene: TRBV11-2
j_gene: TRBJ1-2
abundance: -
CDR3aa: CASSQNPTTGLNGYTF
CDR3nt: TGTGCCAGCAGCCAAAATCCCACCACAGGGTTGAATGGCTACACCTTC

d_gene: TRBD2
v_gene: TRBV4-3
j_gene: TRBJ2-5
abundance: -
CDR3aa: CASSQDGGSRETQYF
CDR3nt: TGTGCCAGCAGCCAAGATGGCGGGAGTAGGGAGACCCAGTACTTC

d_gene: TRBD1
v_gene: TRBV7-2
j_gene: TRBJ1-5
abundance: few
CDR3aa: CASSRDRAGGNQPQHF
CDR3nt: TGTGCCAGCAGCCGGGACAGGGCAGGTGGCAATCAGCCCCAGCATTTT

d_gene: -
v_gene: TRBV15
j_gene: TRBJ1-4
abundance: -
CDR3aa: CATSSRQPGGNEKLFF
CDR3nt: TGTGCCACCAGCAGTCGTCAACCCGGGGGGAATGAAAAACTGTTTTTT

d_gene: -
v_gene: TRBV5-8
j_gene: TRBJ1-2
abundance: few
CDR3aa: CASILIGRGYGYTF
CDR3nt: TGTGCCAGCATACTAATAGGACGGGGCTATGGCTACACCTTC

d_gene: TRBD2
v_gene: TRBV7-2
j_gene: TRBJ2-1
abundance: many
CDR3aa: CASSLGTSGYNEQFF
CDR3nt: TGTGCCAGCAGCTTAGGGACTAGCGGTTACAATGAGCAGTTCTTC

d_gene: -
v_gene: TRBV7-9
j_gene: TRBJ1-2
abundance: few
CDR3aa: CASSTTQGGYTF
CDR3nt: TGTGCCAGCAGCACTACACAAGGGGGCTACACCTTC

d_gene: TRBD1
v_gene: TRBV19
j_gene: TRBJ2-1
abundance: -
CDR3aa: CASSSSDRLYNEQFF
CDR3nt: TGTGCCAGTAGTTCCTCGGACAGGCTTTACAATGAGCAGTTCTTC

d_gene: TRBD2
v_gene: TRBV4-1
j_gene: TRBJ2-1
abundance: -
CDR3aa: CASSQDPTSGRYNEQFF
CDR3nt: TGCGCCAGCAGCCAAGATCCCACTAGCGGGAGGTACAATGAGCAGTTCTTC

d_gene: -
v_gene: TRBV7-2
j_gene: TRBJ2-2
abundance: -
CDR3aa: CASSYDPPSGELFF
CDR3nt: TGTGCCAGCAGCTACGACCCGCCCTCCGGGGAGCTGTTTTTT

d_gene: TRBD1
v_gene: TRBV9
j_gene: TRBJ1-5
abundance: -
CDR3aa: CASSVAGGGQPQHF
CDR3nt: TGTGCCAGCAGCGTAGCAGGGGGCGGGCAGCCCCAGCATTTT

d_gene: -
v_gene: TRBV9
j_gene: TRBJ2-2
abundance: -
CDR3aa: CASSVVQRGELFF
CDR3nt: TGTGCCAGCAGCGTAGTGCAGCGCGGGGAGCTGTTTTTT

d_gene: TRBD2
v_gene: TRBV11-2
j_gene: TRBJ2-6
abundance: -
CDR3aa: CASSLDVSGLARRANVLTF
CDR3nt: TGTGCCAGCAGCTTAGATGTGAGTGGACTAGCGAGGAGGGCCAACGTCCTGACTTTC

d_gene: -
v_gene: TRBV7-9
j_gene: TRBJ2-1
abundance: -
CDR3aa: CASSLALGNEQFF
CDR3nt: TGTGCCAGCAGCTTAGCTTTGGGGAATGAGCAGTTCTTC

d_gene: -
v_gene: TRBV12-3/TRBV12-4
j_gene: TRBJ2-5
abundance: few
CDR3aa: CASSLARRGRETQYF
CDR3nt: TGTGCCAGCAGTTTAGCTAGACGGGGCAGAGAGACCCAGTACTTC

d_gene: TRBD2
v_gene: TRBV7-2
j_gene: TRBJ2-5
abundance: -
CDR3aa: CASSRGLAEETQYF
CDR3nt: TGTGCCAGCAGCCGCGGACTAGCGGAAGAGACCCAGTACTTC

d_gene: TRBD1
v_gene: TRBV24-1
j_gene: TRBJ2-7
abundance: -
CDR3aa: CATTGQGAKEQYF
CDR3nt: TGTGCCACCACCGGACAGGGGGCGAAGGAGCAGTACTTC

d_gene: TRBD1
v_gene: TRBV20-1
j_gene: TRBJ1-1
abundance: few
CDR3aa: CSARSPTGLTTEAFF
CDR3nt: TGCAGTGCTAGGTCCCCGACAGGGTTGACTACTGAAGCTTTCTTT

d_gene: TRBD2
v_gene: TRBV6-5
j_gene: TRBJ2-3
abundance: -
CDR3aa: CASRGAGGTDTQYF
CDR3nt: TGTGCCAGCAGGGGAGCGGGGGGGACAGATACGCAGTATTTT

d_gene: TRBD1
v_gene: TRBV7-9
j_gene: TRBJ1-5
abundance: -
CDR3aa: CASSLGTGNGQPQHF
CDR3nt: TGTGCCAGCAGCTTAGGGACAGGGAATGGGCAGCCCCAGCATTTT

d_gene: TRBD1
v_gene: TRBV7-9
j_gene: TRBJ2-7
abundance: -
CDR3aa: CASKPRQGAYEQYF
CDR3nt: TGTGCCAGCAAGCCTCGACAGGGAGCCTACGAGCAGTACTTC

d_gene: -
v_gene: TRBV6-5
j_gene: TRBJ2-5
abundance: few
CDR3aa: CASSYLRRPQETQYF
CDR3nt: TGTGCCAGCAGTTACCTACGGCGGCCCCAAGAGACCCAGTACTTC

d_gene: -
v_gene: TRBV7-2
j_gene: TRBJ1-5
abundance: -
CDR3aa: CASSLARFQPQHF
CDR3nt: TGTGCCAGCAGCTTAGCTCGTTTTCAGCCCCAGCATTTT

d_gene: TRBD2
v_gene: TRBV5-1
j_gene: TRBJ2-3
abundance: many
CDR3aa: CASSPGLTRGVNTQYF
CDR3nt: TGCGCCAGCAGCCCGGGACTAACCCGCGGGGTAAATACGCAGTATTTT

d_gene: TRBD1
v_gene: TRBV10-2
j_gene: TRBJ2-5
abundance: few
CDR3aa: CASSGQGAETQYF
CDR3nt: TGCGCCAGCAGTGGACAGGGGGCCGAGACCCAGTACTTC

d_gene: -
v_gene: TRBV4-3
j_gene: TRBJ2-1
abundance: -
CDR3aa: CTSSQEFPGFNEQFF
CDR3nt: TGCACCAGCAGCCAAGAGTTCCCGGGATTCAATGAGCAGTTCTTC

d_gene: -
v_gene: TRBV12-3/TRBV12-4
j_gene: TRBJ2-3
abundance: -
CDR3aa: CASSGSPSTDTQYF
CDR3nt: TGTGCCAGCAGTGGAAGTCCTAGCACAGATACGCAGTATTTT

d_gene: TRBD1
v_gene: TRBV5-5
j_gene: TRBJ1-4
abundance: few
CDR3aa: CASRSTGTGKEKLFF
CDR3nt: TGTGCCAGCAGGTCTACCGGGACAGGGAAAGAAAAACTGTTTTTT

d_gene: -
v_gene: TRBV7-2
j_gene: TRBJ2-3
abundance: -
CDR3aa: CASSLGPSAADTQYF
CDR3nt: TGTGCCAGCAGCTTAGGACCCTCGGCAGCAGATACGCAGTATTTT

d_gene: -
v_gene: TRBV6-6
j_gene: TRBJ2-2
abundance: few
CDR3aa: CASKDPVDTGELFF
CDR3nt: TGTGCCAGCAAGGACCCTGTTGACACCGGGGAGCTGTTTTTT

d_gene: TRBD2
v_gene: TRBV7-2
j_gene: TRBJ2-1
abundance: -
CDR3aa: CASSSSAGATYNEQFF
CDR3nt: TGTGCCAGCAGCTCCTCAGCGGGAGCCACCTACAATGAGCAGTTCTTC

d_gene: -
v_gene: TRBV10-3
j_gene: TRBJ1-6
abundance: few
CDR3aa: CAISEQGGGSPLHF
CDR3nt: TGTGCCATCAGTGAGCAAGGGGGTGGATCACCCCTCCACTTT

d_gene: TRBD1
v_gene: TRBV29-1
j_gene: TRBJ2-3
abundance: few
CDR3aa: CSVGAGGFTDTQYF
CDR3nt: TGCAGCGTTGGGGCAGGGGGCTTCACAGATACGCAGTATTTT

d_gene: TRBD2
v_gene: TRBV7-2
j_gene: TRBJ2-1
abundance: many
CDR3aa: CASSLGGTSGVNEQFF
CDR3nt: TGTGCCAGCAGCTTAGGCGGGACTAGCGGGGTCAATGAGCAGTTCTTC

d_gene: TRBD1
v_gene: TRBV12-3/TRBV12-4
j_gene: TRBJ1-3
abundance: few
CDR3aa: CASSLGQPGNTIYF
CDR3nt: TGTGCCAGCAGTTTGGGACAGCCAGGAAACACCATATATTTT

d_gene: -
v_gene: TRBV6-2/TRBV6-3
j_gene: TRBJ1-1
abundance: -
CDR3aa: CASSLRGLNTEAFF
CDR3nt: TGTGCCAGCAGTCTACGGGGCCTCAACACTGAAGCTTTCTTT

d_gene: -
v_gene: TRBV29-1
j_gene: TRBJ2-1
abundance: -
CDR3aa: CSVVLGSGNEQFF
CDR3nt: TGCAGCGTTGTTTTGGGTTCGGGCAATGAGCAGTTCTTC

d_gene: -
v_gene: TRBV10-3
j_gene: TRBJ1-1
abundance: few
CDR3aa: CAISRQFDTEAFF
CDR3nt: TGTGCCATCAGTCGTCAATTTGACACTGAAGCTTTCTTT

d_gene: -
v_gene: TRBV11-2
j_gene: TRBJ1-4
abundance: -
CDR3aa: CASLFRGGEKLFF
CDR3nt: TGTGCCAGCTTGTTCCGGGGAGGGGAAAAACTGTTTTTT